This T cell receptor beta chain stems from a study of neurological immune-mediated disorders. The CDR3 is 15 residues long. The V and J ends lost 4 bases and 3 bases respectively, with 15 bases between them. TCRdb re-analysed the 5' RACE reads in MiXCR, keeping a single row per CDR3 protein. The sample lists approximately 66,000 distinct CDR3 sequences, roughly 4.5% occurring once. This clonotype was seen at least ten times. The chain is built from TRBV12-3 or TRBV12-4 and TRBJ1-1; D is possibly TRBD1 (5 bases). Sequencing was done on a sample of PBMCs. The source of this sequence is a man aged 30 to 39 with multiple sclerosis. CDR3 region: CASSSRQTGDTEAFF. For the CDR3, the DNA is TGTGCCAGCAGTTCGAGACAGACCGGGGACACTGAAGCTTTCTTT.